The rows below give T cell receptor beta chains drawn from one sample of a study of T cells expressing NK-cell markers. One entry per CDR3 protein, without DNA, is what TCRdb gives after re-calling the 5' RACE reads. In all, the sample yields fewer than 550,000 distinct CDR3 sequences. The specimen sequenced was blood T cells: a sorted CD56 or NKG2C T cell subset, CD4+ or CD8+ T cells, or bulk PBMC T cells (not recorded which). All receptors derive from a woman aged 50 to 60 in good health. Both conserved end residues are part of each CDR3.

V gene	J gene	CDR3 protein
TRBV5-5	TRBJ2-3	CASGTVTDTQYF
TRBV10-3	TRBJ2-2	CAISGYLVAGGLNTGELFF
TRBV7-6	TRBJ2-7	CASSSAGTGAPYEQYF
TRBV28	TRBJ1-2	CASSLLTDYGYTF
TRBV6-5	TRBJ1-3	CASSRTEDSGNTIYF
TRBV3-1	TRBJ1-1	CASSQNEGVTEAFF
TRBV25-1	TRBJ2-3	CASRGHVADTQYF
TRBV10-3	TRBJ2-7	CAISPGQGAVSEQYF
TRBV7-6	TRBJ2-7	CASSLARGTSGPYEQYF
TRBV12-3/TRBV12-4	TRBJ2-4	CASSPRQDIQYF
TRBV4-1	TRBJ2-5	CASSRGGAGGETQYF
TRBV4-1	TRBJ1-1	CASSQPRGWGGTEAFF